One sample yielded the 9 T cell receptor beta chains listed below, sequenced in a study of response to subunit inactivated influenza vaccine. TCRdb used MiXCR to reprocess the RT-PCR reads, holding one entry per CDR3 protein. The sample includes around 490,000 distinct CDR3 sequences, approximately 7.6% of them seen just once. Sample: PBMCs from blood, taken around 2 years after vaccination. The receptors were gathered from a man between 50 and 75 years old who received an inactivated influenza vaccine.

There are a few counts of this clonotype. This chain uses TRBV19 with TRBJ2-7; 9 bases are shared with TRBD1. The V and J ends lost 3 bases and 3 bases, in that order; junction bases with no gene match: 3. The CDR3 is made up of 14 amino acids. Germline V lookup: CDR1 LNHDA, CDR2 SQIVND (reference sequence). CDR3 DNA sequence: TGTGCCAGTAGTATCGGGACAGGGTACTACGAGCAGTACTTC. Translated, it gives CASSIGTGYYEQYF.

The sample holds many counts of this clonotype. The chain employs TRBV5-1 and TRBJ2-4; D is possibly TRBD1 (5 bases). This CDR3 is 15 amino acids long. In germline, CDR1 is SGHRS, CDR2 YFSETQ. The V gene lost 6 bases and the J gene lost 0 bases, with 13 bases spanning the gap. The CDR3: CASNPGLLAKNIQYF. CDR3 bases: TGCGCCAGCAACCCAGGGCTCCTAGCCAAAAACATTCAGTACTTC.

This chain links TRBV6-5 with TRBJ2-1; D tentatively fits TRBD1 or TRBD2 (5 bases each). Germline assignment: CDR1 MNHEY and CDR2 SVGAGI. The V gene lost 0 bases and the J gene lost 7 bases, with 10 bases spanning the gap. The CDR3 has 14 amino acids. CDR3 loop: CASSYSPGRNEQFF. DNA of the CDR3: TGTGCCAGCAGTTACTCTCCAGGGAGAAATGAGCAGTTCTTC.

This clonotype occurred a few times. The chain carries TRBV20-1 and TRBJ1-1; no clear D. V was shortened by 6 bases and J by 1 base, with 9 bases between the two germline ends. Germline V gene lookup returns CDR1 DFQATT and CDR2 SNEGSKA (reference sequence). The length of the CDR3 is 12 residues. Written as DNA, the CDR3 is TGCAGTGCGCAACGGAGGAACACTGAAGCTTTCTTT. This gives the protein CSAQRRNTEAFF.

This chain joins TRBV5-5 and TRBJ2-1, with 7 positions matching TRBD2. Unmatched junction bases numbered 14, after V lost 1 base and J lost 7 bases. The V gene's germline CDR1 is SGHKS and CDR2 YYEKEE (reference sequence). This CDR3 spans 17 amino acids. CDR3 sequence reads: CASSLYSLRLADNEQFF. CDR3 nucleotides: TGTGCCAGCAGCTTGTATTCCCTGAGGCTAGCGGATAATGAGCAGTTCTTC.

This clonotype has only a few counts. V is TRBV4-2 and J is TRBJ1-4; D gene unclear. The ends were cut back, 3 bases at V and 4 bases at J, with 6 bases in the middle. This CDR3 is built from 13 residues. CDR1 is LGHNA and CDR2 is YNFKEQ in the germline V gene. The CDR3: CASSQDYNEKLFF. DNA of the CDR3: TGTGCCAGCAGCCAGGATTATAATGAAAAACTGTTTTTT.

This clonotype was counted between two and nine times. V gene TRBV5-8 combines with J gene TRBJ2-3; D gene ambiguous. Trimming took 5 bases from V and 7 from J, leaving 11 bases between them. Germline lookup yields CDR1 SGHTS and CDR2 YDEGEE. The CDR3 totals 12 residues. CDR3 coding DNA: TGTGCCAGCAGTCACGAAGGCTATACGCAGTATTTT. This gives the protein CASSHEGYTQYF.

This rearrangement joins TRBV12-3 or TRBV12-4 to TRBJ1-1, with D possibly matching TRBD1 (5 bases). The CDR3 length is 11 residues. V was pared by 8 bases and J by 8 bases, with 12 bases between. CDR3 coding DNA: TGTGCCAGCGGACAAGCGACAGAAGCTTTCTTT. Translating it yields CASGQATEAFF.

This clonotype was observed a few times. This CDR3 reads CSARAGVGDTQYF. The CDR3 nucleotides are TGCAGTGCTAGAGCGGGAGTGGGTGATACGCAGTATTTT. The gene calls are TRBV20-1 and TRBJ2-3, with D perhaps TRBD2 (6 bases). V shed 1 base and J shed 6 bases, with 11 bases lying between them. Germline-derived CDR1 and CDR2 are DFQATT and SNEGSKA (reference sequence). This CDR3 region has 13 residues.